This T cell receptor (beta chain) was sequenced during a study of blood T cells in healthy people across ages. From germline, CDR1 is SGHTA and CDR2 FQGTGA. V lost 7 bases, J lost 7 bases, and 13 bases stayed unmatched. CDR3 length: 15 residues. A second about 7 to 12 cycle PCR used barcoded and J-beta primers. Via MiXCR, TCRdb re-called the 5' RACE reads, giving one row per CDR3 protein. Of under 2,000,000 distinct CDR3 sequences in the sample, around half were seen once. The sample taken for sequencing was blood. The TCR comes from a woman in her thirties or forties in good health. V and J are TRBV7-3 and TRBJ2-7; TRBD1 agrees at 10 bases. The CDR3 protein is CASTRGQGPNNEQYF. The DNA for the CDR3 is TGTGCCAGCACCAGGGGACAGGGGCCTAACAATGAGCAGTACTTC.